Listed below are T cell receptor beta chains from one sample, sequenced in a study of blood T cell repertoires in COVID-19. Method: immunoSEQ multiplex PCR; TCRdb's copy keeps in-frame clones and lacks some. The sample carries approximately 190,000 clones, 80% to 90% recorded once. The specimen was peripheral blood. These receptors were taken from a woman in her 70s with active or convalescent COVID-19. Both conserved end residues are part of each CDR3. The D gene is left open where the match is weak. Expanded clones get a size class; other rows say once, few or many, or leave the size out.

cdr3_nt: TGTGCCAGCGCTAGCGAGACCGAGCAGTACTTC
cdr3_aa: CASASETEQYF
clone_size: NA
j_call: TRBJ2-7
d_call: NA
v_call: TRBV7-9

cdr3_nt: TGCAGCGTCGCTGGACAGGGCAATCAGCCCCAGCATTTT
cdr3_aa: CSVAGQGNQPQHF
clone_size: NA
j_call: TRBJ1-5
d_call: TRBD1
v_call: TRBV29-1

cdr3_nt: TGTGCCAGCAGCGCGGGACAGGGGACTCCAAGGGGGTTAAACACTGAAGCTTTCTTT
cdr3_aa: CASSAGQGTPRGLNTEAFF
clone_size: NA
j_call: TRBJ1-1
d_call: TRBD1
v_call: TRBV2

cdr3_nt: TGTGCCAGCAGTACGGAGGCCTTTAGCACAGATACGCAGTATTTT
cdr3_aa: CASSTEAFSTDTQYF
clone_size: NA
j_call: TRBJ2-3
d_call: NA
v_call: TRBV28

cdr3_nt: TGTGCCAGCAGTTACTCTTGGGACAGGGCCTACGAGCAGTACTTC
cdr3_aa: CASSYSWDRAYEQYF
clone_size: NA
j_call: TRBJ2-7
d_call: TRBD1
v_call: TRBV6-5

cdr3_nt: TGTGCCAGCTTGGGCAATTCCTACGAGCAGTACTTC
cdr3_aa: CASLGNSYEQYF
clone_size: once
j_call: TRBJ2-7
d_call: NA
v_call: TRBV28

cdr3_nt: TGCGCCAGCAGCCAACAGGGGGCGGATGAAAAACTGTTTTTT
cdr3_aa: CASSQQGADEKLFF
clone_size: NA
j_call: TRBJ1-4
d_call: TRBD1
v_call: TRBV5-1

cdr3_nt: TGTGCCAGCAGCTTAGGGCCTAGCGGGAGAGGAGATACGCAGTATTTT
cdr3_aa: CASSLGPSGRGDTQYF
clone_size: NA
j_call: TRBJ2-3
d_call: TRBD2
v_call: TRBV7-7

cdr3_nt: TGCGCCAGCAGCTTGCCTAGCTCTGGAAACACCATATATTTT
cdr3_aa: CASSLPSSGNTIYF
clone_size: few
j_call: TRBJ1-3
d_call: NA
v_call: TRBV5-1

cdr3_nt: TGTGCCAGCAGCACGGGACAGAGCAATCAGCCCCAGCATTTT
cdr3_aa: CASSTGQSNQPQHF
clone_size: NA
j_call: TRBJ1-5
d_call: TRBD1
v_call: TRBV27

cdr3_nt: TGTGCCAGCAGGGAAAGCGGGCTGGCTAACAATGAGCAGTTCTTC
cdr3_aa: CASRESGLANNEQFF
clone_size: NA
j_call: TRBJ2-1
d_call: NA
v_call: TRBV6-6

cdr3_nt: TGCGCCAGCAGCATCGCAGGGGGCTATAATTCACCCCTCCACTTT
cdr3_aa: CASSIAGGYNSPLHF
clone_size: NA
j_call: TRBJ1-6
d_call: TRBD1
v_call: TRBV5-1

cdr3_nt: TGTGCCAGTGCGGGTGGACAGGGGCCTGGAAACACCATATATTTT
cdr3_aa: CASAGGQGPGNTIYF
clone_size: NA
j_call: TRBJ1-3
d_call: TRBD1
v_call: TRBV19

cdr3_nt: TGTGCCAGCAGCAAGGGGACAAGGAAAGGAGAGACCCAGTACTTC
cdr3_aa: CASSKGTRKGETQYF
clone_size: NA
j_call: TRBJ2-5
d_call: NA
v_call: TRBV11-1

cdr3_nt: TGTGCCAGTATCGGGTTTTTATCTGGAAACACCATATATTTT
cdr3_aa: CASIGFLSGNTIYF
clone_size: NA
j_call: TRBJ1-3
d_call: NA
v_call: TRBV19

cdr3_nt: TGCGCCAGCAGCTTGCACCTCGGGGGGACAGGTATCATGAACACTGAAGCTTTCTTT
cdr3_aa: CASSLHLGGTGIMNTEAFF
clone_size: NA
j_call: TRBJ1-1
d_call: TRBD1
v_call: TRBV5-1

cdr3_nt: TGTGCCAGCAGCCTAGAGGGGACTAGAGGTTCCTCAGAGACCCAGTACTTC
cdr3_aa: CASSLEGTRGSSETQYF
clone_size: NA
j_call: TRBJ2-5
d_call: TRBD2
v_call: TRBV3-1/TRBV3-2

cdr3_nt: TGTGCCAGCAGCCAGGGGGCCTCTAATGAAAAACTGTTTTTT
cdr3_aa: CASSQGASNEKLFF
clone_size: NA
j_call: TRBJ1-4
d_call: TRBD1
v_call: TRBV6-4

cdr3_nt: TGTGCCAGCAGCTTAAGGAGGTCCGGACAGGCCTTGGGGGAGACCCAGTACTTC
cdr3_aa: CASSLRRSGQALGETQYF
clone_size: NA
j_call: TRBJ2-5
d_call: TRBD1
v_call: TRBV7-2

cdr3_nt: TGTGCCAGCAGCACAGGGATTCACCAGGGGGTTGAAGCTTTCTTT
cdr3_aa: CASSTGIHQGVEAFF
clone_size: NA
j_call: TRBJ1-1
d_call: TRBD1
v_call: TRBV11-2

cdr3_nt: TGCGCCAGCAGCCAACCCAAGGGGGCGGAGGTTCTGTATCAGCCCCAGCATTTT
cdr3_aa: CASSQPKGAEVLYQPQHF
clone_size: few
j_call: TRBJ1-5
d_call: TRBD1
v_call: TRBV4-1

cdr3_nt: TGCGCCAGCAGCCAAGGGACAGTCGATTCACCCCTCCACTTT
cdr3_aa: CASSQGTVDSPLHF
clone_size: few
j_call: TRBJ1-6
d_call: TRBD1
v_call: TRBV5-1

cdr3_nt: TGTGCCAGCAGTGAAGATATAGGGGGACTAGCGGGTCCGAATGAGCAGTTCTTC
cdr3_aa: CASSEDIGGLAGPNEQFF
clone_size: NA
j_call: TRBJ2-1
d_call: TRBD2
v_call: TRBV6-1

cdr3_nt: TGTGCCACCAGCAGAGGTGGAGAGAGCTCCTACGAGCAGTACTTC
cdr3_aa: CATSRGGESSYEQYF
clone_size: NA
j_call: TRBJ2-7
d_call: NA
v_call: TRBV15

cdr3_nt: TGTGCCAGCAGCCCCGGGACAGCCTCTAATCAGCCCCAGCATTTT
cdr3_aa: CASSPGTASNQPQHF
clone_size: NA
j_call: TRBJ1-5
d_call: TRBD1
v_call: TRBV16

cdr3_nt: TGCGCCAGCTCAGTGGGGCCCCGCGGGACCCAGTACTTC
cdr3_aa: CASSVGPRGTQYF
clone_size: once
j_call: TRBJ2-5
d_call: NA
v_call: TRBV10-1

cdr3_nt: TGTGCCAGCAGCTTGAGGCGAACTAGCGGCCAAGAGACCCAGTACTTC
cdr3_aa: CASSLRRTSGQETQYF
clone_size: NA
j_call: TRBJ2-5
d_call: TRBD2
v_call: TRBV7-8

cdr3_nt: TGTGCCACCAGCTCCGGGGGGGAGGCCTCCTACGAGCAGTACTTC
cdr3_aa: CATSSGGEASYEQYF
clone_size: NA
j_call: TRBJ2-7
d_call: TRBD2
v_call: TRBV24-1

cdr3_nt: TGTGCCAGTAACCGGGACAGGGTAAACAATCAGCCCCAGCATTTT
cdr3_aa: CASNRDRVNNQPQHF
clone_size: NA
j_call: TRBJ1-5
d_call: TRBD1
v_call: TRBV19

cdr3_nt: TGTGCCAGCACAGGGGGCTATGGCTACACCTTC
cdr3_aa: CASTGGYGYTF
clone_size: few
j_call: TRBJ1-2
d_call: TRBD1
v_call: TRBV2

cdr3_nt: TGTGCCAGCAGTTACGACGAACAGATCTTACAGCCCCAGCATTTT
cdr3_aa: CASSYDEQILQPQHF
clone_size: NA
j_call: TRBJ1-5
d_call: NA
v_call: TRBV6-2/TRBV6-3